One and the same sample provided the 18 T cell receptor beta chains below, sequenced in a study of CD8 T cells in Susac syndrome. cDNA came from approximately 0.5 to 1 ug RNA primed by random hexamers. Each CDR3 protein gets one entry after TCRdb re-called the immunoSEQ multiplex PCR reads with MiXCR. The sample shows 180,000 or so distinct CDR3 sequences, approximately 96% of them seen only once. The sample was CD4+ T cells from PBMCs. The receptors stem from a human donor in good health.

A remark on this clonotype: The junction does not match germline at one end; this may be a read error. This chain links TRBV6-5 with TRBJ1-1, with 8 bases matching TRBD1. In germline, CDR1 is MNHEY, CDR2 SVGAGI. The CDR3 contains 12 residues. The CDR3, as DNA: TGTGCCAGCAGTTACTCCCCTCGGACAGGGAGTTTT. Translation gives CASSYSPRTGSF.

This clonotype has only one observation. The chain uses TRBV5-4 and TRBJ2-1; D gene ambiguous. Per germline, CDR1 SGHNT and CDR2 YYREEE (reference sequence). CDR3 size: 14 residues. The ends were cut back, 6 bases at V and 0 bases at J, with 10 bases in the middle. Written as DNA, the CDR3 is TGTGCCAGCACAGGTGGAATCTCCTACAATGAGCAGTTCTTC. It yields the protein CASTGGISYNEQFF. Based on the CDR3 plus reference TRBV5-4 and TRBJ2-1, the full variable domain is ETGVTQSPTHLIKTRGQQVTLRCSSQSGHNTVSWYQQALGQGPQFIFQYYREEENGRGNFPPRFSGLQFPNYSSELNVNALELDDSALYLCASTGGISYNEQFFGPGTRLTVL.

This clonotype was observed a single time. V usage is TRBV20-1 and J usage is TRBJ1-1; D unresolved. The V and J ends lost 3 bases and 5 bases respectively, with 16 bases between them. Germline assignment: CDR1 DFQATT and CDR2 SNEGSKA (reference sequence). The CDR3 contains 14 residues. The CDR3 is CSASRGGVGTEAFF. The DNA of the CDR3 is TGCAGTGCTAGTCGCGGTGGGGTGGGGACTGAAGCTTTCTTT.

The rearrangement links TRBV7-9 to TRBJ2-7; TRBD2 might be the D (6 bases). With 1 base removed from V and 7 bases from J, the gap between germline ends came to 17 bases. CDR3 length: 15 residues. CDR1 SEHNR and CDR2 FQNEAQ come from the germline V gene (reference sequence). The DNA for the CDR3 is TGTGCCAGCAGCTTAGGGGGCGGGGAGTCTCGGGAGCAGTACTTC. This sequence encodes CASSLGGGESREQYF.

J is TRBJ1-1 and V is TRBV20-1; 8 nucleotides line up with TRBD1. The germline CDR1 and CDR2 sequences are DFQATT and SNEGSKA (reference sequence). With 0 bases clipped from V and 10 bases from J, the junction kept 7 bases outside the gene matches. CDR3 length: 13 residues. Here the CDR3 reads CSARDRTGWAAFF. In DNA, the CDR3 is TGCAGTGCTAGAGATCGGACAGGGTGGGCAGCTTTCTTT.

The CDR3 is CASSDYYRDSYEQYF. In DNA form, the CDR3 reads TGTGCCAGCAGTGACTACTACCGGGACAGTTACGAGCAGTACTTC. The chain has TRBV2 and TRBJ2-7; 7 bases match TRBD1. The ends lost 3 bases at V and 4 bases at J; junction bases unmatched: 9. The CDR3 length is 15 residues. Germline values: CDR1 SNHLY, CDR2 FYNNEI.

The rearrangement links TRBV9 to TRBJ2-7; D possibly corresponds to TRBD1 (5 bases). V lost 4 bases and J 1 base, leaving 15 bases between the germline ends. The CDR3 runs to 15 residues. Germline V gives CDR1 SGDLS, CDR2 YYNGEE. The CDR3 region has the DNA TGTGCCAGCAGCCCAAACTCAGGGCTATCCTACGAGCAGTACTTC. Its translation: CASSPNSGLSYEQYF.

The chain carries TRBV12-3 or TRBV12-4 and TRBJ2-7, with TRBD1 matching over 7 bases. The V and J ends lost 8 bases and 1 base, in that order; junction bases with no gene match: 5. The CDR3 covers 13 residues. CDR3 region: CASSTGASYEQYF. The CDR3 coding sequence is TGTGCCAGCTCCACAGGGGCATCCTACGAGCAGTACTTC.

The CDR3 coding sequence is TGTGCCAGCAGCGTGGGACAGGGGGCTTATCAGCCCCAGCATTTT. Residues: CASSVGQGAYQPQHF. The J gene is TRBJ1-5, the V gene TRBV9, with TRBD1 matching over 12 bases. The V gene end was trimmed by 2 bases and the J gene end by 5 bases; junction bases not matched to a gene: 2. This CDR3 comprises 15 residues. Germline-derived CDR1 and CDR2 are SGDLS and YYNGEE.

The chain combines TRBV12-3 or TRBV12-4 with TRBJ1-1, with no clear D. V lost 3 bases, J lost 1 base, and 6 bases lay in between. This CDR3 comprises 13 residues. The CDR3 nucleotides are TGTGCCAGCAGTTTGGCCCAGAACACTGAAGCTTTCTTT. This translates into CASSLAQNTEAFF.

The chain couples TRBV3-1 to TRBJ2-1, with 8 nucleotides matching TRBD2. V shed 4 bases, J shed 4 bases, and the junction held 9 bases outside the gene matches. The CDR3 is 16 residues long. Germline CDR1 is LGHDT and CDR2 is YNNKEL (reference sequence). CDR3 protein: CASSRPGLGPYNEQFF. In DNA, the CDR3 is TGTGCCAGCAGCCGCCCGGGACTAGGACCTTACAATGAGCAGTTCTTC.

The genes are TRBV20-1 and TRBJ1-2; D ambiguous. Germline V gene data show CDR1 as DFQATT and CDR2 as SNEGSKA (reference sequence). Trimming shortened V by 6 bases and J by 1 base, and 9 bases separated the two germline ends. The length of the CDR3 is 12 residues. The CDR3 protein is CSAPRNNYGYTF. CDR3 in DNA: TGCAGTGCCCCACGGAATAACTATGGCTACACCTTC.

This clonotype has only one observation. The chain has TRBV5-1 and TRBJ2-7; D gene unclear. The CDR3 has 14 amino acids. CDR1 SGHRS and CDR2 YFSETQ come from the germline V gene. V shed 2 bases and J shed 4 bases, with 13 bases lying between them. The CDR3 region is CASSFDGSKYEQYF. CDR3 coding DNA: TGCGCCAGCAGCTTCGACGGGTCCAAATACGAGCAGTACTTC.

CDR3 sequence reads: CASRKPGQGMNGYTF. For the CDR3, the DNA is TGTGCCAGTCGAAAACCGGGACAGGGCATGAATGGCTACACCTTC. The chain links TRBV19 to TRBJ1-2; 9 positions match TRBD1. Trimming cost V 8 bases and J 6 bases; bases outside gene matches: 13. Germline V CDR1 and CDR2: LNHDA, SQIVND (reference sequence). This CDR3 is 15 amino acids long. The variable domain in full, with the rest retrieved from reference TRBV19 and TRBJ1-2, is DGGITQSPKYLFRKEGQNVTLSCEQNLNHDAMYWYRQDPGQGLRLIYYSQIVNDFQKGDIAEGYSVSREKKESFPLTVTSAQKNPTAFYLCASRKPGQGMNGYTFGSGTRLTVV.

The CDR3 is CASSLGQSSPLHF. The CDR3 nucleotides are TGCGCCAGCAGCTTGGGACAGAGCTCACCCCTCCACTTT. The J gene is TRBJ1-6, the V gene TRBV5-1; the D gene is possibly TRBD1 (5 bases). V was clipped by 0 bases and J by 10 bases, with 8 bases between them. The CDR3 runs 13 residues. In germline, CDR1 is SGHRS, CDR2 YFSETQ.

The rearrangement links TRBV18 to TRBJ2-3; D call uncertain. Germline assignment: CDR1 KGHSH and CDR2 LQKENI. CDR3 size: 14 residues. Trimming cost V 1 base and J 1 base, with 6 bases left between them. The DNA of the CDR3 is TGTGCCAGCTCACCACGGCAAGGCACAGATACGCAGTATTTT. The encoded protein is CASSPRQGTDTQYF.

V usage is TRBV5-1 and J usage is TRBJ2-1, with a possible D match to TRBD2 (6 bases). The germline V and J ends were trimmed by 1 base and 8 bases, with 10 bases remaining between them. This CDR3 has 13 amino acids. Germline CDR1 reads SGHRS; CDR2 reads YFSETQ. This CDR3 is CASSLRPGDEQFF. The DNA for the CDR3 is TGCGCCAGCAGCTTGCGGCCGGGGGATGAGCAGTTCTTC.

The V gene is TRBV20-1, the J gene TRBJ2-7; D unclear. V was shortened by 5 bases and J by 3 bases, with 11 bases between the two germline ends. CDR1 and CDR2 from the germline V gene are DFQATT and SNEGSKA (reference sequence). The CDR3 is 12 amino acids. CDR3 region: CSAPGLGYEQYF. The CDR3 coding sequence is TGCAGTGCTCCGGGTTTAGGCTACGAGCAGTACTTC.